The next 30 T cell receptor beta chains were all read from a single sample in a study of cytomegalovirus exposure and HLA in healthy donors. Primers: 60 Vbeta forward and 13 Jbeta reverse. Measured with immunoSEQ multiplex PCR; TCRdb has only the in-frame clones, and not every one. The sample records about 150,000 clones, 60% to 80% being singletons. The sample was PBMCs. Every receptor here comes from a male donor in good health and CMV-seronegative.

The chain combines TRBV7-6 with TRBJ2-5, with 13 bases fitting TRBD2. V was clipped by 3 bases and J by 9 bases; unmatched bases: 7. This CDR3 is 15 amino acids long. Per the germline V gene, CDR1 is SGHVS and CDR2 is FNYEAQ. The CDR3 spells CASSLGLAGTSPQYF. The CDR3 DNA follows: TGTGCCAGCAGCTTGGGACTAGCGGGGACCTCGCCCCAGTACTTC.

This clone appeared a few times. Within the sample, other DNA sequences also encode this same CDR3. The J gene is TRBJ2-7, the V gene TRBV6-5, with D possibly TRBD1 on 5 matching bases. Germline CDR1 and CDR2: MNHEY and SVGAGI. The CDR3 sequence is 14 residues long. Trimming cost V 2 bases and J 1 base, with 9 bases left between them. This CDR3 is CASSYGQGSYEQYF. The CDR3 coding sequence is TGTGCCAGCAGTTACGGCCAGGGTTCCTACGAGCAGTACTTC.

This chain links TRBV6-5 with TRBJ2-1, with 12 positions matching TRBD2. This CDR3 has 12 residues. V gave up 6 bases and J gave up 12 bases; unmatched junction bases: 3. Germline V lookup: CDR1 MNHEY, CDR2 SVGAGI. CDR3 sequence (DNA): TGTGCCAGCAGCCCGACTAGCGGGGGGCAGTTCTTC. It codes for CASSPTSGGQFF.

The chain recombines TRBV7-2 with TRBJ2-3, with 7 nucleotides matching TRBD2. Germline V CDR1 and CDR2: SGHTA, FQGNSA. V lost 1 base, J lost 2 bases, and 12 bases stayed unmatched. This CDR3 comprises 18 residues. CDR3 in DNA: TGTGCCAGCAGCTTAGGACGCGCTAGCGGTCTCGACACAGATACGCAGTATTTT. It codes for CASSLGRASGLDTDTQYF.

The CDR3 spells CASSGQGIGEQYF. In DNA form, the CDR3 reads TGTGCCAGTAGTGGACAGGGCATTGGCGAGCAGTACTTC. The V call is TRBV19, the J call TRBJ2-7, with 8 nucleotides matching TRBD1. Germline V gene lookup returns CDR1 LNHDA and CDR2 SQIVND (reference sequence). This CDR3 is 13 amino acids long. The V and J ends lost 5 bases and 6 bases, in that order; junction bases with no gene match: 6. Filled out from reference TRBV19 and TRBJ2-7, the complete variable domain reads DGGITQSPKYLFRKEGQNVTLSCEQNLNHDAMYWYRQDPGQGLRLIYYSQIVNDFQKGDIAEGYSVSREKKESFPLTVTSAQKNPTAFYLCASSGQGIGEQYFGPGTRLTVT.

The chain links TRBV18 to TRBJ2-7; no clear D gene. From germline, CDR1 is KGHSH and CDR2 LQKENI. V lost 6 bases and J 0 bases, leaving 12 bases between the germline ends. The CDR3 contains 14 residues. The DNA for the CDR3 is TGTGCCAGCTCGCAGATCTACAGCTCCTACGAGCAGTACTTC. It translates to CASSQIYSSYEQYF.

The genes are TRBV2 and TRBJ1-6, with 11 bases matching TRBD1. CDR3 size: 16 residues. The V gene end was trimmed by 7 bases and the J gene end by 11 bases; junction bases not matched to a gene: 13. The germline V gene has CDR1 SNHLY and CDR2 FYNNEI. The CDR3 loop reads CASNLNQGTGGPPLHF. The CDR3 DNA reads as TGTGCCAGCAATTTAAACCAAGGGACAGGGGGTCCACCCCTCCACTTT.

The chain carries TRBV25-1 and TRBJ2-7; TRBD1 agrees at 8 bases. CDR3 size: 14 residues. Trimming removed 6 bases from V and 3 bases from J; junction bases left unmatched: 7. The V gene's germline CDR1 is MGHDK and CDR2 SYGVNS. CDR3 sequence: CASSIGQGGYEQYF. CDR3 sequence (DNA): TGTGCCAGCAGCATCGGACAGGGCGGCTACGAGCAGTACTTC.

V and J are TRBV10-3 and TRBJ2-1, with D unclear. The V end lost 2 bases, the J end lost 3 bases, and 5 bases lay between the germline ends. From germline, CDR1 is ENHRY and CDR2 SYGVKD. The CDR3 extends over 13 amino acids. The CDR3: CAISELGYNEQFF. CDR3 nucleotides: TGTGCCATCAGTGAGCTAGGCTACAATGAGCAGTTCTTC.

The chain carries TRBV15 and TRBJ2-2; weak D call: TRBD1 (5 bases). V was trimmed by 0 bases and J by 3 bases, leaving 8 bases between them. This CDR3 contains 15 residues. The germline CDR1 and CDR2 sequences are LNHNV and YYDKDF (reference sequence). The CDR3 bases are TGTGCCACCAGCAGAGATCTCAGGGACACCGGGGAGCTGTTTTTT. This translates into CATSRDLRDTGELFF.

This clone was observed a handful of times. The V call is TRBV19, the J call TRBJ1-1; D remains ambiguous. CDR3 length equals 15 residues. CDR1 is LNHDA and CDR2 is SQIVND in the germline V gene (reference sequence). V lost 5 bases, J lost 1 base, and 14 bases lay in between. The CDR3 region has the DNA TGTGCCAGTAGTTGGGAGCTTTCTTCGAACACTGAAGCTTTCTTT. Amino acids: CASSWELSSNTEAFF.

The chain recombines TRBV7-2 with TRBJ2-5, with 7 positions matching TRBD2. This CDR3 is built from 15 residues. Trimming cost V 4 bases and J 5 bases; bases outside gene matches: 10. The germline V gene has CDR1 SGHTA and CDR2 FQGNSA. CDR3 sequence reads: CASSSTGTNGETQYF. CDR3 DNA sequence: TGTGCCAGCAGCTCCACCGGGACTAACGGGGAGACCCAGTACTTC.

V is TRBV19 and J is TRBJ1-4, with D possibly TRBD1 on 6 matching bases. This CDR3 contains 15 residues. CDR1 is LNHDA and CDR2 is SQIVND in the germline V gene (reference sequence). The ends were cut back, 7 bases at V and 0 bases at J, with 12 bases in the middle. Here the CDR3 DNA reads TGTGCCAGTAACAAGGGGGTTGCAACTAATGAAAAACTGTTTTTT. It specifies CASNKGVATNEKLFF.

The V gene is TRBV9, the J gene TRBJ1-2; unclear D gene. There are 13 residues in the CDR3. The germline V and J ends were trimmed by 0 bases and 7 bases, with 10 bases remaining between them. The germline gives CDR1 SGDLS, CDR2 YYNGEE. CDR3 loop: CASSVGAGSGYTF. The CDR3 DNA reads as TGTGCCAGCAGCGTAGGTGCGGGGTCTGGCTACACCTTC.

The chain uses TRBV6-5 and TRBJ2-1; 11 bases agree with TRBD2. V shed 0 bases, J shed 9 bases, and the junction held 7 bases outside the gene matches. The CDR3 runs to 16 residues. In germline, CDR1 is MNHEY, CDR2 SVGAGI. The CDR3 spells CASSYSGTGTSGEQFF. Here the CDR3 DNA reads TGTGCCAGCAGTTACTCAGGTACCGGGACTAGCGGTGAGCAGTTCTTC.

V gene TRBV4-1 combines with J gene TRBJ2-7; 8 bases are shared with TRBD1. The CDR3 sequence is 16 residues long. The V segment lost 2 bases and the J segment 2 bases; nucleotides outside the gene matches: 8. Germline V gives CDR1 MGHRA, CDR2 YSYEKL. Here the CDR3 reads CASSQPLRGRTYEQYF. As DNA, the CDR3 is TGCGCCAGCAGCCAACCCCTCAGGGGGCGGACCTACGAGCAGTACTTC.

The chain employs TRBV12-5 and TRBJ2-7; a possible D gene is TRBD1 (6 bases). The V gene's germline CDR1 is LGHNT and CDR2 FRNRAP. The CDR3 totals 15 residues. The ends were cut back, 4 bases at V and 7 bases at J, with 20 bases in the middle. DNA for the CDR3: TGTGCTAGTGGTTCGGTGACAGGCACTATGGGGGAGCAGTACTTC. It translates to CASGSVTGTMGEQYF.

The J gene is TRBJ2-7, the V gene TRBV5-4; 8 bases agree with TRBD2. CDR3 length: 16 residues. CDR1 SGHNT and CDR2 YYREEE come from the germline V gene (reference sequence). The trim removed 0 bases at V and 0 bases at J, leaving 5 bases unmatched. Here the CDR3 DNA reads TGTGCCAGCAGCTTGGGATTAGCGGGGAGCTCCTACGAGCAGTACTTC. It encodes CASSLGLAGSSYEQYF.

The CDR3 here is CAISGSGGSFYEQYF. CDR3 sequence (DNA): TGTGCCATCAGTGGATCGGGGGGTTCTTTCTACGAGCAGTACTTC. This chain connects TRBV10-3 to TRBJ2-7; 7 nucleotides match TRBD2. The CDR3 contains 15 residues. The V gene end was trimmed by 4 bases and the J gene end by 3 bases; junction bases not matched to a gene: 9. Germline V CDR1 and CDR2: ENHRY, SYGVKD.

The chain joins TRBV6-5 to TRBJ2-3; 7 positions match TRBD1. The germline V gene has CDR1 MNHEY and CDR2 SVGAGI. Germline trimming cut 5 bases from V and 5 bases from J; bases unmatched to any gene: 4. The CDR3 runs to 13 residues. The CDR3 nucleotides are TGTGCCAGCAGTGGGACAGCTGGAGATACGCAGTATTTT. This gives the protein CASSGTAGDTQYF.

The chain recombines TRBV10-2 with TRBJ2-4, with D possibly matching TRBD2 (5 bases). The CDR3 spans 11 residues. Germline-derived CDR1 and CDR2 are WSHSY and SAAADI. V shed 11 bases and J shed 7 bases, with 12 bases lying between them. The CDR3 region has the DNA TGCGCCGGAGGAGAGGGTAACATTCAGTACTTC. It specifies CAGGEGNIQYF.

The chain couples TRBV30 to TRBJ2-7; perhaps TRBD1 as D (6 bases). V was shortened by 2 bases and J by 1 base, with 12 bases between the two germline ends. From germline, CDR1 is GTSNPN and CDR2 SVGIG (reference sequence). There are 14 residues in the CDR3. Written as DNA, the CDR3 is TGTGCCTGGAGTATCACCAGGGGATCCTACGAGCAGTACTTC. Translation gives CAWSITRGSYEQYF.

The chain carries TRBV7-2 and TRBJ2-7, with TRBD1 identical over 8 bases. The CDR3 extends over 16 amino acids. V dropped 4 bases and J dropped 2; count of bases not matched to a gene: 10. Germline V gene data show CDR1 as SGHTA and CDR2 as FQGNSA. The CDR3 loop reads CASSSAGGRATYEQYF. The CDR3 region has the DNA TGTGCCAGCAGCTCGGCAGGGGGCAGGGCTACCTACGAGCAGTACTTC.

This clone has just a few counts. CDR3 amino acids: CASSIIGGQTYGYTF. The CDR3 nucleotides read TGTGCCAGTAGTATAATCGGGGGACAGACCTATGGCTACACCTTC. The V and J genes are TRBV19 and TRBJ1-2, with 7 bases identical to TRBD1. After removal of 2 bases from V and 4 bases from J, the junction contained 7 bases not matched to a gene. This CDR3 spans 15 amino acids. Germline CDR1 reads LNHDA; CDR2 reads SQIVND (reference sequence).

This rearrangement joins TRBV27 to TRBJ1-6; 8 bases are a match to TRBD1. The junction had 6 bases not matched to a gene; V was cut back by 5 bases and J by 9 bases. The CDR3 consists of 14 residues. From germline, CDR1 is MNHEY and CDR2 SMNVEV (reference sequence). Here the CDR3 reads CASSRGQGPSPLHF. CDR3 nucleotides: TGTGCCAGCAGTCGCGGACAGGGACCTTCACCCCTCCACTTT.

V usage is TRBV30 and J usage is TRBJ1-1; 7 nucleotides align to TRBD1. V was pared by 7 bases and J by 7 bases, with 12 bases of the junction left unmatched. The CDR3 length is 13 residues. The germline CDR1 and CDR2 sequences are GTSNPN and SVGIG (reference sequence). In DNA, the CDR3 is TGTGCCTTTTTGGACAGGATCCTTAGTGAAGCTTTCTTT. It yields the protein CAFLDRILSEAFF.

The chain carries TRBV5-3 and TRBJ2-5; D gene unclear. TRBV5-3 is known as an ORF, though its function is uncertain. V lost 0 bases to trimming and J lost 5 bases, with 5 bases between them. The CDR3 is 12 residues long. DNA for the CDR3: TGTGCCAGAAGCTTGGCCCGGGAGACCCAGTACTTC. Protein product: CARSLARETQYF.

J is TRBJ2-3 and V is TRBV10-3, with D possibly TRBD1 on 6 matching bases. The CDR3 covers 15 residues. The V gene's germline CDR1 is ENHRY and CDR2 SYGVKD. V was trimmed by 2 bases and J by 4 bases, leaving 13 bases between them. The CDR3: CAISEPGTPSDTQYF. CDR3 sequence (DNA): TGTGCCATCAGTGAGCCCGGGACACCTTCAGATACGCAGTATTTT.

This clone was detected only a few times. The V call is TRBV6-5, the J call TRBJ1-5; 8 bases map to TRBD1. V was clipped by 4 bases and J by 2 bases; unmatched bases: 4. This CDR3 has 15 amino acids. Germline loops: CDR1 MNHEY, CDR2 SVGAGI. Written as DNA, the CDR3 is TGTGCCAGCAGTTCCCTGACAGGGGGCAATCAGCCCCAGCATTTT. This sequence encodes CASSSLTGGNQPQHF.

V is TRBV7-9 and J is TRBJ2-7, with 8 positions matching TRBD1. Germline V lookup: CDR1 SEHNR, CDR2 FQNEAQ (reference sequence). V lost 2 bases, J lost 6 bases, and 9 bases stayed unmatched. This CDR3 comprises 15 residues. The CDR3 sequence is CASSLSGTGPSEQYF. CDR3 bases: TGTGCCAGCAGCTTATCCGGGACAGGACCCTCCGAGCAGTACTTC.